The entry below gives a single T cell receptor (beta chain) sequence along with its context. Its matching antigen is unknown. CDR3 size: 15 residues. The germline V gene has CDR1 SGHTA and CDR2 FQGNSA. The V segment lost 1 base and the J segment 5 bases; nucleotides outside the gene matches: 4. This entry is derived from a study of T cell responses to AZD1222 COVID-19 vaccine. As for the study in general: Samples with a second dose at about 4 or about 12 weeks were pooled together.

General study points: Spike-wide vaccine-associated CD4 TCRs dominated at 160-218 and 743-854. The sample set comprised mostly white British donors with more females, and clonal diversity was possibly underestimated. Reports say nearly half of spike-specific TCRs go after unmutated variant regions.

Measured with immunoSEQ multiplex PCR; TCRdb has only the in-frame clones, and not every one. The sample contains some 50,000 clones, about 86% of which appear only once. The chain employs TRBV7-2 and TRBJ1-5; TRBD1 matches 8 bases. This TCR came from an adult in good health. The sequencing used peripheral blood, collected on day 0 of AZD1222 vaccination. CDR3 in amino acids: CASSLETGADQPQHF. The CDR3, as DNA: TGTGCCAGCAGCTTAGAGACAGGGGCCGATCAGCCCCAGCATTTT.